This is a list of T cell receptor beta chains from one sample in a study of blood T cell repertoires in COVID-19. Assay: immunoSEQ multiplex PCR; the TCRdb copy retains only in-frame clones and omits some. This table has around 35,000 clones, around 87% appearing once. The material sequenced was peripheral blood. These receptors were obtained from a human donor in a cohort sampled during active COVID-19. The CDR3 runs from the conserved cysteine through the conserved F or W. The order of the fields is clone size, V gene, J gene, D gene, CDR3 protein, CDR3 DNA. A D gene is named only where the DNA matches it firmly. Clone size is shown for a subset of rows, as once, few, many or a class of expanded clone.

NA	TRBV11-3	TRBJ2-5	TRBD2	CASSPGGTGGQETQYF	TGTGCCAGCAGCCCCGGCGGGACGGGGGGACAAGAGACCCAGTACTTC
NA	TRBV19	TRBJ2-7	NA	CASSIGGYPPYEQYF	TGTGCCAGTAGTATAGGGGGCTACCCCCCCTACGAGCAGTACTTC
NA	TRBV4-3	TRBJ1-2	NA	CASSQGEAWIDGYTF	TGCGCCAGCAGCCAAGGGGAGGCTTGGATTGATGGCTACACCTTC
NA	TRBV7-2	TRBJ2-7	TRBD1	CASSLGGQGSYEQYF	TGTGCCAGCAGCTTAGGTGGACAGGGAAGCTACGAGCAGTACTTC
NA	TRBV6-1	TRBJ1-1	TRBD1	CASSITPQGATEAFF	TGTGCCAGCAGTATCACGCCACAGGGGGCAACTGAAGCTTTCTTT
NA	TRBV7-9	TRBJ1-4	NA	CASRPITGLNEKLFF	TGTGCCAGCAGACCAATTACAGGGTTGAATGAAAAACTGTTTTTT
once	TRBV5-1	TRBJ1-3	TRBD1	CASSLTGTGDSTIYF	TGCGCCAGCAGCTTGACCGGTACAGGGGATAGCACCATATATTTT
NA	TRBV7-9	TRBJ2-7	TRBD2	CASSHSGGAYEQYF	TGTGCCAGCAGCCACAGCGGGGGGGCCTACGAGCAGTACTTC
once	TRBV19	TRBJ2-7	NA	CASSDSRAYEQYF	TGTGCCAGTAGTGACTCCAGGGCCTACGAGCAGTACTTC
NA	TRBV7-8	TRBJ1-2	NA	CASSVDTLNYGYTF	TGTGCCAGCAGCGTCGACACACTTAACTATGGCTACACCTTC
NA	TRBV28	TRBJ1-3	NA	CASSLYAGSSGNTIYF	TGTGCCAGCAGTTTGTACGCGGGTAGCTCTGGAAACACCATATATTTT
NA	TRBV19	TRBJ1-5	TRBD1	CASSMGQALLEQPQHF	TGTGCCAGTAGTATGGGACAGGCCCTCTTGGAGCAGCCCCAGCATTTT
NA	TRBV7-2	TRBJ2-3	TRBD2	CASAAWTSATDTQYF	TGTGCCAGCGCGGCGTGGACTAGCGCGACAGATACGCAGTATTTT
few	TRBV7-2	TRBJ1-5	TRBD1	CASSVVGTVSNQPQHF	TGTGCCAGCAGCGTAGTTGGGACAGTTAGCAATCAGCCCCAGCATTTT
few	TRBV5-1	TRBJ2-2	TRBD1	CASSFDRGHTGELFF	TGCGCCAGCAGCTTCGACAGGGGGCATACCGGGGAGCTGTTTTTT
NA	TRBV7-6	TRBJ2-3	NA	CASSSNRGWTDTQYF	TGTGCCAGCAGCTCGAATCGGGGGTGGACAGATACGCAGTATTTT
NA	TRBV5-5	TRBJ1-6	NA	CASSLYTGTHYNSPLHF	TGTGCCAGCAGCTTATACACCGGGACACATTATAATTCACCCCTCCACTTT
NA	TRBV24-1	TRBJ1-2	TRBD1	CATSDPRGLDYGYTF	TGTGCCACCAGTGATCCCAGGGGGCTGGACTATGGCTACACCTTC
once	TRBV27	TRBJ1-6	NA	CASRSTVQGSPLHF	TGTGCCAGCAGGTCGACAGTGCAGGGCTCACCCCTCCACTTT
NA	TRBV6-5	TRBJ2-1	NA	CASSDGVHGQFF	TGTGCCAGCAGCGACGGGGTCCACGGGCAGTTCTTC
NA	TRBV7-2	TRBJ2-7	TRBD2	CASSFEAGGEQYF	TGTGCCAGCAGCTTCGAGGCGGGGGGGGAGCAGTACTTC
NA	TRBV7-2	TRBJ1-5	NA	CASSLVQGGQPQHF	TGTGCCAGCAGCTTAGTACAGGGCGGTCAGCCCCAGCATTTT
NA	TRBV27	TRBJ2-7	TRBD1	CASSLSYRQGQYF	TGTGCCAGCAGTTTATCCTACAGACAGGGGCAGTACTTC
NA	TRBV28	TRBJ2-1	NA	CASSFARGPYNEQFF	TGTGCCAGCAGTTTCGCGCGGGGGCCGTACAATGAGCAGTTCTTC
NA	TRBV6-5	TRBJ1-2	TRBD1	CASRNRGADYGYTF	TGTGCCAGCAGAAACAGGGGGGCAGACTATGGCTACACCTTC
NA	TRBV7-2	TRBJ2-7	TRBD1	CASSDHRDRGFREQYF	TGTGCCAGCAGCGACCACCGGGACAGGGGTTTTCGGGAGCAGTACTTC
NA	TRBV5-1	TRBJ2-4	TRBD2	CASSLGEGTNIQYF	TGCGCCAGCAGCTTGGGGGAGGGCACAAACATTCAGTACTTC
few	TRBV7-2	TRBJ1-2	TRBD1	CASSLGGQNYGYTF	TGTGCCAGCAGCTTAGGGGGACAGAACTATGGCTACACCTTC
NA	TRBV18	TRBJ2-1	NA	CASSPQQGDYNEQFF	TGTGCCAGCTCACCACAACAAGGGGACTACAATGAGCAGTTCTTC
NA	TRBV24-1	TRBJ2-7	TRBD1	CATSDRTGGHEQYF	TGTGCCACCAGTGACCGGACAGGGGGTCACGAGCAGTACTTC
NA	TRBV4-3	TRBJ2-5	NA	CASSQVWGLATETQYF	TGCGCCAGCAGCCAAGTGTGGGGCCTTGCTACAGAGACCCAGTACTTC
few	TRBV4-1	TRBJ1-5	TRBD1	CASSQAPMRGPQPQHF	TGCGCCAGCAGCCAAGCCCCGATGAGGGGGCCTCAGCCCCAGCATTTT
NA	TRBV7-3	TRBJ2-2	NA	CASSLSKTGELFF	TGTGCCAGCAGCTTATCCAAAACCGGGGAGCTGTTTTTT
NA	TRBV28	TRBJ2-7	TRBD2	CASSFGRGALYEQYF	TGTGCCAGCAGTTTTGGGCGGGGGGCTCTCTACGAGCAGTACTTC
NA	TRBV28	TRBJ1-4	NA	CASSRIGASGNEKLFF	TGTGCCAGCAGCCGGATAGGGGCTAGTGGTAATGAAAAACTGTTTTTT
NA	TRBV7-6	TRBJ2-5	NA	CASSPLGGGQETQYF	TGTGCCAGCAGCCCCCTGGGGGGGGGCCAGGAGACCCAGTACTTC
NA	TRBV6-5	TRBJ2-3	NA	CASRNLGGIDTQYF	TGTGCCAGCAGGAATTTAGGGGGAATAGATACGCAGTATTTT
few	TRBV21-1	TRBJ1-1	NA	CAREGTEAFF	TGTGCCAGAGAGGGCACTGAAGCTTTCTTT
NA	TRBV11-2	TRBJ2-6	NA	CASSLGPPGANVLTF	TGTGCCAGCAGCTTAGGGCCCCCTGGGGCCAACGTCCTGACTTTC
once	TRBV5-1	TRBJ2-1	TRBD1	CASSWGTGRYNEQFF	TGCGCCAGCAGCTGGGGGACAGGGAGGTACAATGAGCAGTTCTTC
NA	TRBV18	TRBJ2-5	NA	CASSPGGDRRRETQYF	TGTGCCAGCTCACCTGGAGGGGATCGCAGACGAGAGACCCAGTACTTC
NA	TRBV12-3/TRBV12-4	TRBJ2-5	NA	CASSFAGEETQYF	TGTGCCAGCAGTTTCGCAGGGGAAGAGACCCAGTACTTC
once	TRBV18	TRBJ1-6	NA	CASSPGRTENSPLHF	TGTGCCAGCTCACCAGGGCGGACAGAGAATTCACCCCTCCACTTT
NA	TRBV7-2	TRBJ1-1	NA	CASSQPGVGVNTEAFF	TGTGCCAGCAGCCAGCCCGGTGTAGGGGTAAACACTGAAGCTTTCTTT
NA	TRBV9	TRBJ1-2	NA	CASSVGRKPGYGYTF	TGTGCCAGCAGCGTAGGCCGGAAGCCAGGTTATGGCTACACCTTC
NA	TRBV15	TRBJ2-7	NA	CATSENQGYEQYF	TGTGCCACCAGCGAGAACCAGGGCTACGAGCAGTACTTC
NA	TRBV19	TRBJ1-3	NA	CASSTQTYSGNTIYF	TGTGCCAGTAGTACACAGACATACTCTGGAAACACCATATATTTT
NA	TRBV19	TRBJ2-2	NA	CASSMWPGTGELFF	TGTGCCAGTAGTATGTGGCCAGGAACCGGGGAGCTGTTTTTT
few	TRBV5-6	TRBJ2-5	NA	CASSFGTTEETQYF	TGTGCCAGCAGCTTCGGGACAACCGAAGAGACCCAGTACTTC
NA	TRBV11-2	TRBJ2-4	NA	CASSLLRSEGNIQYF	TGTGCCAGCAGCTTATTAAGATCGGAGGGAAACATTCAGTACTTC
once	TRBV15	TRBJ2-5	NA	CATSRDSSETQYF	TGTGCCACCAGCAGAGATTCGTCCGAGACCCAGTACTTC
once	TRBV5-4	TRBJ1-3	NA	CASSLRGRGLSGNTIYF	TGTGCCAGCAGCTTGCGGGGAAGGGGACTTTCTGGAAACACCATATATTTT
NA	TRBV2	TRBJ1-6	NA	CASSEQGGNSPLHF	TGTGCCAGCAGTGAACAGGGTGGGAATTCACCCCTCCACTTT
NA	TRBV5-4	TRBJ2-1	NA	CASSPHRIENEQFF	TGTGCCAGCAGCCCCCACCGTATAGAAAATGAGCAGTTCTTC
NA	TRBV5-6	TRBJ2-3	TRBD1	CASSKTGRSTDTQYF	TGTGCCAGCAGCAAGACAGGGCGTAGCACAGATACGCAGTATTTT
NA	TRBV2	TRBJ2-2	NA	CASSPLTGGPGELFF	TGTGCCAGCAGTCCTCTTACGGGGGGCCCCGGGGAGCTGTTTTTT
NA	TRBV7-9	TRBJ1-2	NA	CASSSRGGYTF	TGTGCCAGCAGCTCTAGGGGCGGCTACACCTTC
NA	TRBV18	TRBJ2-3	NA	CASSLFDKLLTDTQYF	TGTGCCAGCTCCCTGTTCGACAAACTGCTAACAGATACGCAGTATTTT
once	TRBV5-1	TRBJ2-1	TRBD1	CASGTGNNEQFF	TGCGCCAGCGGGACAGGGAACAATGAGCAGTTCTTC